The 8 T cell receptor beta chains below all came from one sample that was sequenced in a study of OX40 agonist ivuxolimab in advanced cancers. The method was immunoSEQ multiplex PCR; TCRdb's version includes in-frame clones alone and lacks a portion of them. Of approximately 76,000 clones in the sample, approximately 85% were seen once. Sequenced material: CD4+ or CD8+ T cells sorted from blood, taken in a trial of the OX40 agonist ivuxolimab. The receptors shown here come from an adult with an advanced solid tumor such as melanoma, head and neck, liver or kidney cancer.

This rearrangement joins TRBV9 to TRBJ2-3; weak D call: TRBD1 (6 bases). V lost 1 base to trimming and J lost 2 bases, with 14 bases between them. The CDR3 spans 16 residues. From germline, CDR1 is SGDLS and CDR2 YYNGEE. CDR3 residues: CASSVLQGLDTDTQYF. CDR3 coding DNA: TGTGCCAGCAGCGTACTTCAGGGGTTAGACACAGATACGCAGTATTTT.

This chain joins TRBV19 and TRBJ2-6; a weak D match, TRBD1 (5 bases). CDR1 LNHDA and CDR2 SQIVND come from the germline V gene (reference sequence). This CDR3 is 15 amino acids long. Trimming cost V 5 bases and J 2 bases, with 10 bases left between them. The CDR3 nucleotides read TGTGCCAGTAGTCTCACAGGAGCTGGGGCCAACGTCCTGACTTTC. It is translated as CASSLTGAGANVLTF.

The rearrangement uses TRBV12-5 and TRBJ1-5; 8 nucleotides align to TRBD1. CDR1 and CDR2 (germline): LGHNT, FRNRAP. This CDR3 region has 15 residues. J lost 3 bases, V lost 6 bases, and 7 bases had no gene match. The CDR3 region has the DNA TGTGCTAGTGGGGGGGCAGGGGGCACCAATCAGCCCCAGCATTTT. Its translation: CASGGAGGTNQPQHF.

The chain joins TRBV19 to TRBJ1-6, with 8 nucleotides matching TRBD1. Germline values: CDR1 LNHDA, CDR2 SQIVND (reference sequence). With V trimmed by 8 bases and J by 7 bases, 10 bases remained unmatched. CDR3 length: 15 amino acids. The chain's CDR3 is CASSPRQGYNSPLHF. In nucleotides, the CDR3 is TGTGCCAGTTCTCCCCGACAGGGGTACAATTCACCCCTCCACTTT.

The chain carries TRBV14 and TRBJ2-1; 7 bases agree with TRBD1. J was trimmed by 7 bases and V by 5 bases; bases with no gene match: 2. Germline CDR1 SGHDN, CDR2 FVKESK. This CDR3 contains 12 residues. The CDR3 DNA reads TGTGCCAGCAGCGTACAGGGGAATGAGCAGTTCTTC. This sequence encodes CASSVQGNEQFF.

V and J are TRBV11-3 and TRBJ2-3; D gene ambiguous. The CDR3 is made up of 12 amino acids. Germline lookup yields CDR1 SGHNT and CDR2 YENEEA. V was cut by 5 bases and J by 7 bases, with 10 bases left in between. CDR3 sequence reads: CASSLDTNTQYF. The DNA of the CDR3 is TGTGCCAGCAGCCTTGACACGAATACGCAGTATTTT.

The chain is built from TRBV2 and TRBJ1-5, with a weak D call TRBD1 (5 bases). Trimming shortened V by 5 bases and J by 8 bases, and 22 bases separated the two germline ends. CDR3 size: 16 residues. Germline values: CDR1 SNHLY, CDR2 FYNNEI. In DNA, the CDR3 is TGTGCCAGCAGTTCGGACACAGCGAGGTCCAGGGAGCCCCAGCATTTT. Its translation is CASSSDTARSREPQHF.

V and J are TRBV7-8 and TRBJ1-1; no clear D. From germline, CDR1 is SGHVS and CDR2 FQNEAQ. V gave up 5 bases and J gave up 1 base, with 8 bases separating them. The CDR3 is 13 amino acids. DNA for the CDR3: TGTGCCAGCAGCAAAAGCACGAACACTGAAGCTTTCTTT. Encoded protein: CASSKSTNTEAFF. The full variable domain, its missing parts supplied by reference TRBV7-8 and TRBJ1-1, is GAGVSQSPRYKVAKRGQDVALRCDPISGHVSLFWYQQALGQGPEFLTYFQNEAQLDKSGLPSDRFFAERPEGSVSTLKIQRTQQEDSAVYLCASSKSTNTEAFFGQGTRLTVV.